These T cell receptor beta chains were read from a single sample in a study of blood T cell repertoires in COVID-19. The assay was immunoSEQ multiplex PCR, and TCRdb's table has in-frame clones only and misses some. The sample holds around 140,000 clones; under 90% are singletons and the top ten take roughly 9%. Source material: peripheral blood. These receptors were collected from a woman aged 55-69 years with active or convalescent COVID-19. CDR3s leave out the opening cysteine and the closing phenylalanine or tryptophan.

v_gene	j_gene	CDR3aa
TRBV28	TRBJ2-3	ASGGRSRGGDTQY
TRBV18	TRBJ2-5	ASSPDGGETQY
TRBV30	TRBJ2-7	AWSTGYEQY
TRBV6-4	TRBJ2-2	ASSPDRGGGELF
TRBV4-3	TRBJ1-3	ASSQDAGSSGNTIY
TRBV2	TRBJ1-2	ASQTGLSGYT
TRBV12-3/TRBV12-4	TRBJ1-1	ASSRDRAAEAF
TRBV27	TRBJ2-1	ASTILAGELNEQF
TRBV6-5	TRBJ2-5	ATTISLEETQY
TRBV18	TRBJ1-2	ASSTSTGTNYGYT
TRBV11-2	TRBJ1-2	ASSLGQGPSGYT
TRBV11-2	TRBJ2-2	ASSEGAGGTGELF
TRBV27	TRBJ1-2	ASSLADRGNYT
TRBV19	TRBJ2-6	ASSGLAASSGANVLT
TRBV28	TRBJ1-1	ASSLSRVGNTEAF
TRBV6-2/TRBV6-3	TRBJ2-2	ASSPFPPDTGELF
TRBV7-3	TRBJ1-1	ASSLSGGQTEAF